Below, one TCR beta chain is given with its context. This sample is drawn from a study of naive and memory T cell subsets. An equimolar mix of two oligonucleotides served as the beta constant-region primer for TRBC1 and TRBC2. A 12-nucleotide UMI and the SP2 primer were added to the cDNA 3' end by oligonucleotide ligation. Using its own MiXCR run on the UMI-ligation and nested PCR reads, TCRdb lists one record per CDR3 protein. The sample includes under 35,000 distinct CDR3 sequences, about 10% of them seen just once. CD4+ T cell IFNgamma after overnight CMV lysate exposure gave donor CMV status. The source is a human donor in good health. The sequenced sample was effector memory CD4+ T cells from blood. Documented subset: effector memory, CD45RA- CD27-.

In DNA form, the CDR3 reads TGTGCCAGCACCGAGGGGCAGGGAAGCTGGTACGAGCAGTACTTC. This codes for CASTEGQGSWYEQYF. The V and J genes are TRBV6-6 and TRBJ2-7; the D gene could be TRBD1 or TRBD2 (5 bases each). Germline-derived CDR1 and CDR2 are MNHNY and SVGAGI (reference sequence). Trimming stripped 7 bases from V and 4 bases from J, with 20 bases between. The CDR3 spans 15 residues.